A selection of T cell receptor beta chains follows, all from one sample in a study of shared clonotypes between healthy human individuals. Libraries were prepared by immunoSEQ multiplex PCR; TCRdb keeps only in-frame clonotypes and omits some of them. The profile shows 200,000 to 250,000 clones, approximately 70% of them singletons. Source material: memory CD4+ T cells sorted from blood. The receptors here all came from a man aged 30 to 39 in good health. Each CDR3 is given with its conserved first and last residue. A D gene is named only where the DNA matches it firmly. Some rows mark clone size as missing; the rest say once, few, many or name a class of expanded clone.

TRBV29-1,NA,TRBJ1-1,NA,CSVGGTRNLNTEAFF,TGCAGCGTGGGGGGGACCCGTAATTTGAACACTGAAGCTTTCTTT
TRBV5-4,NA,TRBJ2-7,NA,CASTKGGDSSYEQYF,TGTGCCAGCACAAAGGGGGGGGACAGCTCCTACGAGCAGTACTTC
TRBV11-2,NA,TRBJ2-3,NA,CASSLVAPTSTDTQYF,TGTGCCAGCAGCTTAGTGGCACCTACTAGCACAGATACGCAGTATTTT
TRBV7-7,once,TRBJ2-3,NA,CASSRTGPDTQYF,TGTGCTAGCAGCCGAACAGGGCCAGATACGCAGTATTTT
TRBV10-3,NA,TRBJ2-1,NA,CAISELSGNEQFF,TGTGCCATCAGTGAACTCAGTGGCAATGAGCAGTTCTTC
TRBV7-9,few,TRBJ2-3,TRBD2,CASSSRTSASTDTQYF,TGTGCCAGCAGCTCGCGGACTAGCGCTAGCACAGATACGCAGTATTTT
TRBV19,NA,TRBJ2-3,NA,CASSTHGWGSTDTQYF,TGTGCCAGTAGTACCCACGGGTGGGGGAGCACAGATACGCAGTATTTT
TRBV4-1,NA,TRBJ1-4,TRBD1,CASSQKTKGAVVEKLFF,TGCGCCAGCAGCCAAAAAACTAAGGGGGCTGTGGTAGAAAAACTGTTTTTT
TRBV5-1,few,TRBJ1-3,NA,CASSFGKGSTIYF,TGCGCCAGCAGCTTCGGAAAAGGGAGCACCATATATTTT
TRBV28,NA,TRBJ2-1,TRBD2,CASSVAGEGYNEQFF,TGTGCCAGCAGCGTAGCGGGAGAGGGGTACAATGAGCAGTTCTTC
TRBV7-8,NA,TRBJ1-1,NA,CASSVLSGDTEAFF,TGTGCCAGCAGCGTTCTTTCGGGGGACACTGAAGCTTTCTTT
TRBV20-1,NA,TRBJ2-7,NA,CSARSGVNGEF,TGCAGTGCTAGATCGGGGGTAAACGGGGAATTC
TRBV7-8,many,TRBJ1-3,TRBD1,CASSLPGGRGDTIYF,TGTGCCAGCAGCTTACCCGGTGGCAGGGGGGACACCATATATTTT
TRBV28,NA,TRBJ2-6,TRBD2,CASSGLAGGLSGANVLTF,TGTGCCAGCAGTGGATTGGCGGGAGGGCTCTCTGGGGCCAACGTCCTGACTTTC
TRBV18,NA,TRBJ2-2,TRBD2,CASSPGTRGTGELFF,TGTGCCAGCTCACCAGGGACTAGGGGCACCGGGGAGCTGTTTTTT
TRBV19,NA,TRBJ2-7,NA,CASSIVGSSYEQYF,TGTGCCAGTAGTATAGTGGGAAGCTCCTACGAGCAGTACTTC
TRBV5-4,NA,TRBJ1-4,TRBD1,CASSFQTGGRFNEKLFF,TGTGCCAGCAGCTTTCAAACAGGGGGAAGGTTTAATGAAAAACTGTTTTTT
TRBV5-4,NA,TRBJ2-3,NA,CASSLEVERTDTQYF,TGTGCCAGCAGCTTGGAAGTCGAGAGAACAGATACGCAGTATTTT
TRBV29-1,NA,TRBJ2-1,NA,CSVAGSFESSDEQFF,TGCAGCGTTGCCGGGTCCTTCGAGTCTTCGGATGAGCAGTTCTTC
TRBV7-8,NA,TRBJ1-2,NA,CASSLSAGSRGDYGYTF,TGTGCCAGCAGCTTGTCGGCAGGGTCGAGGGGGGACTATGGCTACACCTTC
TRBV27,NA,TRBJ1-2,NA,CASSRLGWDNYGYTF,TGTGCCAGCTCCCGTCTTGGTTGGGATAACTATGGCTACACCTTC
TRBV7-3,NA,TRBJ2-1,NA,CASSPMVGSYNEQFF,TGTGCCAGCAGCCCCATGGTTGGCTCCTACAATGAGCAGTTCTTC
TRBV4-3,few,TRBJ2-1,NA,CASSQAGNNEQFF,TGCGCCAGCAGCCAAGCGGGGAACAATGAGCAGTTCTTC
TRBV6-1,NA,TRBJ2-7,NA,CASRRSLEGYEQYF,TGTGCCAGCAGGCGGAGCCTAGAGGGATACGAGCAGTACTTC
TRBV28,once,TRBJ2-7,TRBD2,CASRGDSRWGGEQYF,TGTGCCAGCCGGGGGGACTCCCGATGGGGAGGTGAGCAGTACTTC
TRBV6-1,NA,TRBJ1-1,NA,CASSEMAPPEAFF,TGTGCCAGCAGTGAAATGGCGCCCCCTGAAGCTTTCTTT